This T cell receptor (beta chain) was found in a study of T cell repertoires in cytomegalovirus infection. At the level of the study: Carrying CMV and the relevant HLA type showed in public TCR beta signatures. Study conclusions and caveats: Dominating the ex vivo response were TCR beta clonotypes that were CMV-specific and HLA-C-restricted. Carriage of CMV together with the relevant HLA was identifiable through cumulative public TCR beta family frequency.

The germline CDR1 and CDR2 sequences are SEHNR and FQNEAQ (reference sequence). The CDR3 loop spans 16 amino acids. Trimming left V 1 base short and J 0 bases short, with 12 bases between. This clonotype was counted many times. The antigen is undetermined. MiXCR, applied by TCRdb to the reads, yields one record per CDR3 protein. This table holds roughly 320,000 distinct CDR3 sequences, around 9.1% found once. The sequenced material came from PBMCs. The source is a human donor in good health (CMV status not recorded). Some clones in this sample may be carry-over from other donors' samples. The rearrangement links TRBV7-9 to TRBJ1-1, with a possible D match to TRBD1 (6 bases). The CDR3 is CASSLETGPLNTEAFF. The CDR3 DNA is TGTGCCAGCAGCTTAGAGACAGGACCCTTGAACACTGAAGCTTTCTTT.